This T cell receptor (beta chain) was obtained from a study of cytomegalovirus exposure and HLA in healthy donors. The study's findings and limits: As a later analysis showed, a missense DCLRE1C variant was linked to trimming of TCR beta V- and J-genes.

There are a few counts of this clone. Its specificity is not known. One junction end disagrees with the germline gene, perhaps due to a read error. Samples came from healthy bone marrow donors. PCR involved 60 Vbeta and 13 Jbeta primers. Libraries were prepared by immunoSEQ multiplex PCR; TCRdb keeps only in-frame clonotypes and omits some of them. Counted here are around 130,000 clones, around 85% occurring once; the ten biggest clones make up under 2%. Germline V gene lookup returns CDR1 SGHTA and CDR2 FQGTGA. This CDR3 has 17 residues. The TCR comes from a boy younger than 18 in good health and CMV-seronegative. The chain uses TRBV7-3 and TRBJ2-3; TRBD2 matches 15 bases. Sample: PBMCs. The CDR3 DNA reads as TGTGCCAGCAGCCACCGGGTGGGACTAGCGGGAGGCGATACGCAGTGTTTT. This encodes CASSHRVGLAGGDTQCF.